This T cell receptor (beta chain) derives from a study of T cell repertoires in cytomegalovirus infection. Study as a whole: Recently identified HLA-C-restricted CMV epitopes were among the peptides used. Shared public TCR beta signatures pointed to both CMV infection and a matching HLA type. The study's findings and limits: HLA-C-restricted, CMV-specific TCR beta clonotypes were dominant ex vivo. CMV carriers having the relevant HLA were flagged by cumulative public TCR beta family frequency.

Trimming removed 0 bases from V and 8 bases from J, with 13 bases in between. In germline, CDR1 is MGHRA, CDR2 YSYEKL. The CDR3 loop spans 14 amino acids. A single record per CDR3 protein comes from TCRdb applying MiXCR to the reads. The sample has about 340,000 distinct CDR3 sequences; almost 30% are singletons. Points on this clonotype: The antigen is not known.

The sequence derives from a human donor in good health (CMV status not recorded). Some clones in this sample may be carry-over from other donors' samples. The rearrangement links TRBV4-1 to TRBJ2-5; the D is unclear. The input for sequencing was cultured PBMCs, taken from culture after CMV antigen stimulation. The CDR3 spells CASSQDRSGITQYF. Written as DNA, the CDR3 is TGCGCCAGCAGCCAAGATCGTTCGGGTATAACCCAGTACTTC.